The 5 T cell receptor beta chains below come from one sample, sequenced in a study of OX40 agonist ivuxolimab in advanced cancers. The data were produced by immunoSEQ multiplex PCR, yet TCRdb's version contains in-frame clones alone and is incomplete. The sample consists of 65,000 to 85,000 clones, around 89% of them appearing once. The material was CD4+ or CD8+ T cells sorted from blood, obtained in a trial of the OX40 agonist ivuxolimab. These receptors all come from an adult with an advanced solid tumor such as melanoma, head and neck, liver or kidney cancer.

This clone was seen only a few times. The rearrangement joins TRBV5-1 to TRBJ1-1, with a weak D call TRBD1 (6 bases). The CDR3 spans 11 residues. V lost 4 bases and J lost 8, with 9 bases in between. Germline V lookup: CDR1 SGHRS, CDR2 YFSETQ. The DNA for the CDR3 is TGCGCCAGCAGCCCAGGGACAGAAGCTTTCTTT. The encoded protein is CASSPGTEAFF.

The chain employs TRBV6-5 and TRBJ1-1; D unresolved. The CDR3 loop spans 11 amino acids. The V gene's germline CDR1 is MNHEY and CDR2 SVGAGI. V lost 6 bases, J lost 1 base, and 3 bases lay in between. This CDR3 is CASRRNTEAFF. The DNA for the CDR3 is TGTGCCAGCAGGAGGAACACTGAAGCTTTCTTT.

This clone was counted only a few times. This CDR3 is CAISESPGENIQYF. CDR3 DNA: TGTGCCATCAGTGAGTCCCCAGGGGAAAACATTCAGTACTTC. The rearrangement uses TRBV10-3 and TRBJ2-4; possible D gene TRBD1, 6 bases. Trimming shortened V by 0 bases and J by 5 bases, and 8 bases separated the two germline ends. This CDR3 has 14 amino acids. Germline CDR1 is ENHRY and CDR2 is SYGVKD.

The J gene is TRBJ1-4, the V gene TRBV29-1; unclear D gene. The CDR3 length is 14 residues. The V end lost 6 bases, the J end lost 5 bases, and 16 bases lay between the germline ends. Germline V gene sequence: CDR1 SQVTM, CDR2 ANQGSEA. Here the CDR3 reads CSVTPQDGNEKLFF. The CDR3 nucleotides are TGCAGCGTCACTCCTCAGGACGGGAATGAAAAACTGTTTTTT.

The chain combines TRBV13 with TRBJ1-2, with 7 bases aligning to TRBD1. Germline-derived CDR1 and CDR2 are PRHDT and FYEKMQ (reference sequence). The V segment lost 0 bases and the J segment 4 bases; nucleotides outside the gene matches: 5. This CDR3 spans 15 amino acids. The CDR3 spells CASSLGGGTVYGYTF. The DNA for the CDR3 is TGTGCCAGCAGCTTAGGTGGAGGGACAGTCTATGGCTACACCTTC.